This note documents a single TCR beta chain sequence. A Seattle source enrolled patients during active infection and followed them longitudinally. These data originate in a study of blood T cell repertoires in COVID-19. Study as a whole: The United States, Italy and Spain were the sources of the acute and convalescent COVID-19 samples.

The germline V gene has CDR1 MNHEY and CDR2 SVGEGT. V lost 5 bases to trimming and J lost 2 bases; unmatched junction nucleotides: 9. The CDR3 totals 15 residues. The authors' processing: Amplifying reference gene primers gave estimates of nucleated cell counts. The table came from immunoSEQ multiplex PCR; TCRdb's copy has only in-frame clones and leaves some out. From that table come the V and J calls and clone size; the DNA was used to work out D and trimming. The sample includes roughly 310,000 clones, around 90% of them seen just once. The gene calls are TRBV6-2 or TRBV6-3 and TRBJ2-7, with TRBD1 matching 7 bases. The clonotype originates from a woman in her twenties or thirties with COVID-19, enrolled during active disease. The material sequenced was peripheral blood. The CDR3 here is CASSHLQGIPYEQYF. The CDR3 coding sequence is TGTGCCAGCAGTCACTTACAGGGGATTCCCTACGAGCAGTACTTC.